The rows below give T cell receptor beta chains drawn from one sample of a study of PD-1 blockade in classical Hodgkin lymphoma. Sequencing was performed with immunoSEQ multiplex PCR; in TCRdb, only in-frame clones are kept and a portion is missing. The data hold approximately 11,000 clones, with around 74% observed a single time. The source material was CD4+ T cells from blood, sampled before the fourth cycle of nivolumab. The receptors here all came from a human donor with classical Hodgkin lymphoma. The conserved cysteine and the conserved F or W are not part of the CDR3 here. Fields, in order: V gene, J gene, clone size, CDR3 protein. Size is stated for part of the rows, as once, few or many counts, or as a class when the clone is expanded.

V gene: TRBV18
J gene: TRBJ2-5
clone size: .
CDR3 protein: ASSLGQQETQY

V gene: TRBV14
J gene: TRBJ2-2
clone size: few
CDR3 protein: ASSQWASDAGELF

V gene: TRBV7-9
J gene: TRBJ1-3
clone size: few
CDR3 protein: ASTPGAVSGNTIY

V gene: TRBV28
J gene: TRBJ2-7
clone size: .
CDR3 protein: ASNQGAGNEQY

V gene: TRBV7-2
J gene: TRBJ2-2
clone size: .
CDR3 protein: ASTQAGRNTGELF

V gene: TRBV7-8
J gene: TRBJ1-4
clone size: .
CDR3 protein: ASSLGSLSGATNEKLF

V gene: TRBV28
J gene: TRBJ2-3
clone size: .
CDR3 protein: ASSLGGRADTQY

V gene: TRBV27
J gene: TRBJ2-3
clone size: .
CDR3 protein: ASSPGGPGLAQY

V gene: TRBV7-8
J gene: TRBJ2-7
clone size: .
CDR3 protein: ASSSGQGSSGRSYEQY

V gene: TRBV5-4
J gene: TRBJ2-5
clone size: .
CDR3 protein: ASSSLAGGTETQY

V gene: TRBV2
J gene: TRBJ1-1
clone size: few
CDR3 protein: ASARSGWNTEAF

V gene: TRBV14
J gene: TRBJ2-7
clone size: .
CDR3 protein: ASSQWDSRYEQY

V gene: TRBV21-1
J gene: TRBJ2-7
clone size: .
CDR3 protein: ASSWGLAGRYSYEQY

V gene: TRBV27
J gene: TRBJ1-5
clone size: .
CDR3 protein: ASSLSSVGSQPQH

V gene: TRBV5-4
J gene: TRBJ1-2
clone size: .
CDR3 protein: ASSLERDGTYGYT

V gene: TRBV27
J gene: TRBJ1-2
clone size: .
CDR3 protein: ASSTHAGGNGYT

V gene: TRBV2
J gene: TRBJ2-7
clone size: .
CDR3 protein: ASGGQIYEQY

V gene: TRBV7-9
J gene: TRBJ2-3
clone size: .
CDR3 protein: ASSLEGSTDTQY

V gene: TRBV5-1
J gene: TRBJ2-5
clone size: .
CDR3 protein: ASSFEAAETQY

V gene: TRBV5-5
J gene: TRBJ2-1
clone size: .
CDR3 protein: ASSLWDRADNEQF

V gene: TRBV7-9
J gene: TRBJ1-1
clone size: few
CDR3 protein: ASSFEGANTEAF

V gene: TRBV18
J gene: TRBJ1-5
clone size: .
CDR3 protein: ASSQTPAGYSNQPQH

V gene: TRBV13
J gene: TRBJ2-7
clone size: .
CDR3 protein: ASSPGQTSEQY

V gene: TRBV4-2
J gene: TRBJ1-4
clone size: .
CDR3 protein: ASSPGTLTEKLF

V gene: TRBV28
J gene: TRBJ1-1
clone size: .
CDR3 protein: ASSLLGRTNTEAF

V gene: TRBV7-8
J gene: .
clone size: .
CDR3 protein: ASSFTGTSPYEQY

V gene: TRBV5-1
J gene: TRBJ2-2
clone size: .
CDR3 protein: ASTSEGYTGELF

V gene: TRBV29-1
J gene: TRBJ2-1
clone size: .
CDR3 protein: SVSLGMKREYNEQF

V gene: TRBV15
J gene: TRBJ2-7
clone size: .
CDR3 protein: ATSRGGQGSSYEQY

V gene: TRBV4-2
J gene: TRBJ2-1
clone size: .
CDR3 protein: ASSQDRAEYNEQF

V gene: TRBV6-6
J gene: TRBJ1-1
clone size: .
CDR3 protein: ASSYTAEWNTEAF

V gene: TRBV5-1
J gene: TRBJ2-6
clone size: once
CDR3 protein: ASSLGDTYSGANVLT

V gene: TRBV7-2
J gene: TRBJ2-7
clone size: .
CDR3 protein: ASSLELAGGREQY

V gene: TRBV4-2
J gene: TRBJ2-1
clone size: .
CDR3 protein: ASSPSAREGLDEQF

V gene: TRBV18
J gene: TRBJ2-3
clone size: .
CDR3 protein: ASSPTNLGTRADTQY

V gene: TRBV6-5
J gene: TRBJ1-2
clone size: .
CDR3 protein: ASSSGGGNYGYT

V gene: TRBV28
J gene: TRBJ2-3
clone size: .
CDR3 protein: ASSLGTSGRTGTQY

V gene: TRBV5-5
J gene: TRBJ2-7
clone size: .
CDR3 protein: ASNLGNYEQY

V gene: TRBV19
J gene: TRBJ2-4
clone size: .
CDR3 protein: ASSMATSGIAKNIQY

V gene: TRBV5-1
J gene: TRBJ1-3
clone size: few
CDR3 protein: ASSLTVGSGNTIY